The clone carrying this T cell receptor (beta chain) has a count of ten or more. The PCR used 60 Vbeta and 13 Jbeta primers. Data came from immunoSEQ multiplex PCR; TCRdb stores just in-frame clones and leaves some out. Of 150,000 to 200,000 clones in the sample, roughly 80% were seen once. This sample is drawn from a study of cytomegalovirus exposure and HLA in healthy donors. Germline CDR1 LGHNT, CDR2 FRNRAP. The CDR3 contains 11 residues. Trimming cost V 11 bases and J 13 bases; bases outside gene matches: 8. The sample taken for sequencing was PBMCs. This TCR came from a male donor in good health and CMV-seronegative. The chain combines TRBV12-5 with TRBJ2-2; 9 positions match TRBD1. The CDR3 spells CASYGGQGLFF. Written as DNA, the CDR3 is TGTGCTTCCTATGGGGGACAGGGGCTGTTTTTT.